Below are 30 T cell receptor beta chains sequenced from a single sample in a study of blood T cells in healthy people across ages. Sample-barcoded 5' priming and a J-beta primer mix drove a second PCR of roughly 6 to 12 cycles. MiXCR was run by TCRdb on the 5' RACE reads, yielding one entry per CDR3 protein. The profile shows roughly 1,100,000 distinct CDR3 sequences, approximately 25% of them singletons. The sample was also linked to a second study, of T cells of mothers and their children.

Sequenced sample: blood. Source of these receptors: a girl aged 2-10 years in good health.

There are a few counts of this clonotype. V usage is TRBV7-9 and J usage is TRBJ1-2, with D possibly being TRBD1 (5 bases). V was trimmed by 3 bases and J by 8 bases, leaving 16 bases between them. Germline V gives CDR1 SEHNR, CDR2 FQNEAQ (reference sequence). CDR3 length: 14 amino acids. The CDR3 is CASSFEGGVWGYTF. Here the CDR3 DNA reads TGTGCCAGCAGCTTCGAAGGAGGGGTTTGGGGCTACACCTTC.

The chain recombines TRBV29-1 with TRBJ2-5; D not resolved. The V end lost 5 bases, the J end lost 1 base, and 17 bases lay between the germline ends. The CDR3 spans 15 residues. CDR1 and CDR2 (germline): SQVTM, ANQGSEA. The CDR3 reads CSVYSYSVTQETQYF. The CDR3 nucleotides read TGCAGCGTTTATTCGTATTCAGTAACCCAAGAGACCCAGTACTTC.

CDR3 sequence reads: CASSMGRFEDTQYF. CDR3 in DNA: TGTGCCAGCTCAATGGGAAGGTTTGAAGATACGCAGTATTTT. The J gene is TRBJ2-3, the V gene TRBV2; D is unresolved. The CDR3 consists of 14 residues. The germline V gene has CDR1 SNHLY and CDR2 FYNNEI. Trimming cost V 8 bases and J 5 bases, with 17 bases left between them.

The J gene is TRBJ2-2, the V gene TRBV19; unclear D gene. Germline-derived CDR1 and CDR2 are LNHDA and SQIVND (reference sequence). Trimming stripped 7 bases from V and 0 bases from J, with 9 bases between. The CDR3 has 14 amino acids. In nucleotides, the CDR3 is TGTGCCAGTAAGCCGGGCGCGAACACCGGGGAGCTGTTTTTT. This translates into CASKPGANTGELFF.

The CDR3 is CASSYIMKQFF. In DNA, the CDR3 is TGTGCCAGCAGCTACATCATGAAGCAGTTCTTC. The rearrangement uses TRBV6-2 or TRBV6-3 and TRBJ2-1; no reliable D call. The V and J ends lost 6 bases and 11 bases respectively, with 11 bases between them. Germline-derived CDR1 and CDR2 are MNHEY and SVGEGT. This CDR3 region has 11 residues.

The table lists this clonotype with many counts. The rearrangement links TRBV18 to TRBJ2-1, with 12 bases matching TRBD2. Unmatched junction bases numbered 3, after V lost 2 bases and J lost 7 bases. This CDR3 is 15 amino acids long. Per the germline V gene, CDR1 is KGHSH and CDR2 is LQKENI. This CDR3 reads CASSPGLAGTNEQFF. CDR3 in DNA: TGTGCCAGCTCACCAGGACTAGCGGGGACGAATGAGCAGTTCTTC.

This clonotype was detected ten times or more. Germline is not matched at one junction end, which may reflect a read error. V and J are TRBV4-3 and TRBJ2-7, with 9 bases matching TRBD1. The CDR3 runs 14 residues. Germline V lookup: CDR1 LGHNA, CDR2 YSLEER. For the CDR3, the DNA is TGTGCCAGCAGCCCAGGACAGGGGAGGTACGAGCAGTACTTC. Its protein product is CASSPGQGRYEQYF.

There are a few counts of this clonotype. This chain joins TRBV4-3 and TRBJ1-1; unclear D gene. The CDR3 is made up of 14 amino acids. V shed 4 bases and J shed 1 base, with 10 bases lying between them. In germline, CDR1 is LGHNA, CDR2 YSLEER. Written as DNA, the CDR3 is TGCGCCAGCAGCCCCCTGGCGACGAACACTGAAGCTTTCTTT. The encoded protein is CASSPLATNTEAFF.

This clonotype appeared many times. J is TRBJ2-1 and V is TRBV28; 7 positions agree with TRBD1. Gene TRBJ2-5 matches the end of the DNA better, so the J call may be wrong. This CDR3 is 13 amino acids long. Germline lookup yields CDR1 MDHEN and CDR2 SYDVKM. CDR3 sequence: CASSFDRVQTQYF. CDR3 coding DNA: TGTGCCAGCAGTTTCGACAGGGTGCAGACCCAGTACTTC.

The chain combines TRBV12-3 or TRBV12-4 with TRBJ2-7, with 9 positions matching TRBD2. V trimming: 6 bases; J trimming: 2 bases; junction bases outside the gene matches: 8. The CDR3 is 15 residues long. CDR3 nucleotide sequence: TGTGCCAGCAGCTTTCTAGCGGGATCGGCCTACGAGCAGTACTTC. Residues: CASSFLAGSAYEQYF.

For the CDR3, the DNA is TGCAGTGCCAAAAAACAGGGAATTAACACTGAAGCTTTCTTT. This gives the protein CSAKKQGINTEAFF. The chain joins TRBV20-1 to TRBJ1-1; D possibly corresponds to TRBD1 (6 bases). The CDR3 runs to 14 residues. V shed 6 bases and J shed 2 bases, with 16 bases lying between them. CDR1 and CDR2 (germline): DFQATT, SNEGSKA (reference sequence).

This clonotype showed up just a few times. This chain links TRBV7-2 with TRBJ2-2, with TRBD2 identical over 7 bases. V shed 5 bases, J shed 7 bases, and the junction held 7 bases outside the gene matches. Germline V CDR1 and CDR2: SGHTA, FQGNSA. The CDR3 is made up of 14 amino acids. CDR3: CASSPPGGHGELFF. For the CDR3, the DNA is TGTGCCAGCAGCCCGCCGGGAGGCCACGGGGAGCTGTTTTTT.

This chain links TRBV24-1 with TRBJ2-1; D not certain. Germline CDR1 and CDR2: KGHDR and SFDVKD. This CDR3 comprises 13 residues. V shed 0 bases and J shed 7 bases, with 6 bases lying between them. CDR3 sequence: CATSDLTQNEQFF. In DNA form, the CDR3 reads TGTGCCACCAGTGATTTGACCCAAAATGAGCAGTTCTTC.

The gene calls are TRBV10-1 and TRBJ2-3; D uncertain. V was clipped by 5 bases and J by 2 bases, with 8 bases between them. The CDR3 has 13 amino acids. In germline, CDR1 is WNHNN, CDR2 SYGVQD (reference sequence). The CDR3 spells CASSNVFTDTQYF. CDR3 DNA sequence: TGCGCCAGCAGTAACGTATTCACAGATACGCAGTATTTT.

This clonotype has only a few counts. CDR3 in amino acids: CASSDRDRVGNTIYF. The DNA for the CDR3 is TGTGCCAGCTCTGACCGGGACAGGGTTGGAAACACCATATATTTT. This chain links TRBV28 with TRBJ1-3; 9 nucleotides line up with TRBD1. The junction had 8 bases not matched to a gene; V was cut back by 8 bases and J by 3 bases. This CDR3 has 15 residues. The germline CDR1 and CDR2 sequences are MDHEN and SYDVKM.

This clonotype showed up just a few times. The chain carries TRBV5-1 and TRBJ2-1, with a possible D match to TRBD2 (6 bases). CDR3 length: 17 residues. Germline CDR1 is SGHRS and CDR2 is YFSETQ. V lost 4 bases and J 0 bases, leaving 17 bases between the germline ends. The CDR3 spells CASSPDITGGSYNEQFF. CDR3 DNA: TGCGCCAGCAGCCCGGATATTACCGGGGGCTCCTACAATGAGCAGTTCTTC.

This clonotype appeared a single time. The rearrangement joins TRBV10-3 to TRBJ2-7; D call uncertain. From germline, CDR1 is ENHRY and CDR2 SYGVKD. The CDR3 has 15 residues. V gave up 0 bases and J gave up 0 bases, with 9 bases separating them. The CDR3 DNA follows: TGTGCCATCAGTGAGTCCATCATCAGCTCCTACGAGCAGTACTTC. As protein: CAISESIISSYEQYF.

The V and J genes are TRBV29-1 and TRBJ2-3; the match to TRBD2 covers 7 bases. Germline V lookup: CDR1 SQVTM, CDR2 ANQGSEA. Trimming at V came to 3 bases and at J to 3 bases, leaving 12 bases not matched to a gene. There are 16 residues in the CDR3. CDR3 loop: CSVETFEAGETDTQYF. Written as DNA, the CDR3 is TGCAGCGTTGAGACCTTCGAGGCGGGAGAAACAGATACGCAGTATTTT.

The CDR3 coding sequence is TGTGCCAGCAGTTACTCGATGTCTCCGTATGGCTACACCTTC. Its protein product is CASSYSMSPYGYTF. This sequence joins TRBV6-5 and TRBJ1-2, with D unresolved. The CDR3 runs to 14 residues. Germline V gene lookup returns CDR1 MNHEY and CDR2 SVGAGI. The V end lost 0 bases, the J end lost 5 bases, and 10 bases lay between the germline ends.

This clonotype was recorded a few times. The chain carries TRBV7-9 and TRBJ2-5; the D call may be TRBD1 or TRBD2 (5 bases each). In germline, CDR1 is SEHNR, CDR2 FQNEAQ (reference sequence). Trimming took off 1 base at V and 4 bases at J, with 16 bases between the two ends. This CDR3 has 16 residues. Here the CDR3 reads CASSLEGEGRGETQYF. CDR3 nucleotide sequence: TGTGCCAGCAGCTTAGAGGGTGAGGGGAGAGGAGAGACCCAGTACTTC.

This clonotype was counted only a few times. The chain's CDR3 is CSARAPGQGTDTEAFF. The DNA of the CDR3 is TGCAGTGCTAGAGCTCCGGGACAGGGAACAGACACTGAAGCTTTCTTT. This chain links TRBV20-1 with TRBJ1-1, with TRBD1 matching over 9 bases. CDR1 DFQATT and CDR2 SNEGSKA come from the germline V gene (reference sequence). The CDR3 consists of 16 residues. Germline trimming cut 1 base from V and 3 bases from J; bases unmatched to any gene: 9.

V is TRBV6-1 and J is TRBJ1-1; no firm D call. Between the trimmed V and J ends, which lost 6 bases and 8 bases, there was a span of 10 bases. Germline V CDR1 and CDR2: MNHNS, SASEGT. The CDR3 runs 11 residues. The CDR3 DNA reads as TGTGCCAGCAGAGTCACAGTCGAAGCTTTCTTT. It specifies CASRVTVEAFF.

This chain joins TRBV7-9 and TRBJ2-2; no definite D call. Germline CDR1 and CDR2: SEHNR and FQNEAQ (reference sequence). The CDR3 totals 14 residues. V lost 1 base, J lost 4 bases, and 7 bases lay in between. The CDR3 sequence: CASSLDLSTGELFF. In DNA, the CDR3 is TGTGCCAGCAGCTTAGACCTGTCCACCGGGGAGCTGTTTTTT.

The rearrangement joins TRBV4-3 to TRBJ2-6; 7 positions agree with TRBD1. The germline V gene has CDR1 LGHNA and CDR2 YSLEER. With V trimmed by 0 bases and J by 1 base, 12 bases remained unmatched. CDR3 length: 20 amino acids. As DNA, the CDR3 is TGCGCCAGCAGCCAAGAGGTATCGGGACAGCGTTTATCTGGGGCCAACGTCCTGACTTTC. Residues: CASSQEVSGQRLSGANVLTF.

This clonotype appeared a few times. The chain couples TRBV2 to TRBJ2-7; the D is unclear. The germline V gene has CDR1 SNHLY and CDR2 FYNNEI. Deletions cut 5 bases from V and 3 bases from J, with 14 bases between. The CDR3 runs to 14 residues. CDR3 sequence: CASSSRITHYEQYF. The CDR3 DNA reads TGTGCCAGCAGTTCGAGGATTACGCACTACGAGCAGTACTTC. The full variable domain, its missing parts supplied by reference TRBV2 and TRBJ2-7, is EPEVTQTPSHQVTQMGQEVILRCVPISNHLYFYWYRQILGQKVEFLVSFYNNEISEKSEIFDDQFSVERPDGSNFTLKIRSTKLEDSAMYFCASSSRITHYEQYFGPGTRLTVT.

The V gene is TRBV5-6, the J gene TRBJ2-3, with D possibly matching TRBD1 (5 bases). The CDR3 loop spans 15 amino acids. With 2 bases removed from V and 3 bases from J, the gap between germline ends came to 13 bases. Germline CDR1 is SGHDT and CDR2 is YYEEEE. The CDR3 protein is CASSLDQGFTDTQYF. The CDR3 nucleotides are TGTGCCAGCAGCTTAGACCAGGGTTTTACAGATACGCAGTATTTT.

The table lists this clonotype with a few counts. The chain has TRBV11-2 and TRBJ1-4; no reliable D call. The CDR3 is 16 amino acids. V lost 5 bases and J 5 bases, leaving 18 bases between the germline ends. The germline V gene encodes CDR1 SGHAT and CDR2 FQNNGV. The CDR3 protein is CASSPIHRRLNEKLFF. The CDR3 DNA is TGTGCCAGCAGCCCCATCCACCGTCGGTTAAATGAAAAACTGTTTTTT.

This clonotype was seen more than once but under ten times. This chain's CDR3 is CASGGTNYGYTF. DNA of the CDR3: TGTGCCAGCGGGGGGACTAACTATGGCTACACCTTC. V is TRBV12-3 or TRBV12-4 and J is TRBJ1-2; tentative D call: TRBD1 (5 bases). V lost 8 bases and J 0 bases, leaving 7 bases between the germline ends. This CDR3 has 12 residues.

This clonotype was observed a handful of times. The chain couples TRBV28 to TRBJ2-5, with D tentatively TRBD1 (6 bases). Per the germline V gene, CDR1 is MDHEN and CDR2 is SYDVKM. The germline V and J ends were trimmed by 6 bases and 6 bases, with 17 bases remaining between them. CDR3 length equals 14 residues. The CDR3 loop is CASSLTTGSQTQYF. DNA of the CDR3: TGTGCCAGCAGCCTCACTACAGGGTCGCAGACCCAGTACTTC.

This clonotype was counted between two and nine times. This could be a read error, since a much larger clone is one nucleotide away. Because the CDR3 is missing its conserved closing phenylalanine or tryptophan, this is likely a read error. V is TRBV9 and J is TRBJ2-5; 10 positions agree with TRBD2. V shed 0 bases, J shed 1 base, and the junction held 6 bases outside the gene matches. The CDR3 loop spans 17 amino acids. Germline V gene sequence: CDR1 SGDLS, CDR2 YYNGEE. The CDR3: CASSVGIAGGGQETQYL. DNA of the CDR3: TGTGCCAGCAGCGTAGGTATAGCGGGAGGAGGCCAAGAGACCCAGTACCTC.